Detailed here is one T cell receptor (beta chain). CD45RO negativity and positive selection for CCR7 defined naive CD8 cells, a population that excluded terminally differentiated effector memory CD45RA+ cells. In the original analysis: Filtering differed because ImmunoSEQ produced junction-only sequences that carried no quality scores. Repertoires were generated with immunoSEQ multiplex PCR, while TCRdb's copy carries only in-frame clones and drops some. V, J and clone size are taken as reported in that table, and D and trimming were inferred from the DNA itself. The table shows hundreds of thousands of clones, with 85% to 95% occurring only once. CDR3 length: 16 residues. V gave up 0 bases and J gave up 3 bases; unmatched junction bases: 3. Germline V gives CDR1 SGDLS, CDR2 YYNGEE. These data come from a study of shared clonotypes between healthy human individuals.

The sequence was obtained from a woman in her 30s in good health. The chain uses TRBV9 and TRBJ2-1; 10 nucleotides align to TRBD2. The sequencing sample was made of naive CD8+ T cells sorted from blood. The CDR3 reads CASSVATSGHYNEQFF. CDR3 DNA: TGTGCCAGCAGCGTAGCGACTAGCGGGCACTACAATGAGCAGTTCTTC.